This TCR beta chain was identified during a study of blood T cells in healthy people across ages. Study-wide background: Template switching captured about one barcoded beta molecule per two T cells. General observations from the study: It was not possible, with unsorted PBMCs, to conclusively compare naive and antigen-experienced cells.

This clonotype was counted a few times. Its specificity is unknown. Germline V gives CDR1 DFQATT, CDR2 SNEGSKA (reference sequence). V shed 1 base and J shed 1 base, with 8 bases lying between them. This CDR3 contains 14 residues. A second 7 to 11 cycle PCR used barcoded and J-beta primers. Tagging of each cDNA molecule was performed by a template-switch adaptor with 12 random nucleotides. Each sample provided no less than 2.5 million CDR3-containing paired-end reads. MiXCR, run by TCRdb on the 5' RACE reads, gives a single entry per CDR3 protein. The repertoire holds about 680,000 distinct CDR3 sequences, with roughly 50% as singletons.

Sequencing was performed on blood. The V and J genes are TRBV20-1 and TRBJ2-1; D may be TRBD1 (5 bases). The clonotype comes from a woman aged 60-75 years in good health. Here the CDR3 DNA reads TGCAGTGCTAGAGGGGGCCGGTCCTACAATGAGCAGTTCTTC. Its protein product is CSARGGRSYNEQFF.